Sequencing of this TCR beta chain was carried out in a study of spatial heterogeneity in lung cancer. Time point denoted: sample taken at primary tumor resection. Without sorting, whole RNA was sequenced from tumor, nontumor lung or frozen PBMC. Germline V CDR1 and CDR2: SGHKS, YYEKEE (reference sequence). The CDR3 is 15 amino acids. J gave up 1 base and V 4 bases, and 2 bases lay outside the gene matches. This clonotype was detected many times. A unique molecular identifier was attached to every TCR cDNA molecule. MiXCR, run by TCRdb on the 5' RACE reads, gives a single entry per CDR3 protein. The sample holds 36,000 or so distinct CDR3 sequences, 5.2% seen once.

The chain couples TRBV5-5 to TRBJ2-1; 10 nucleotides match TRBD2. The clonotype was recovered from a female donor with early-stage non-small cell lung cancer. The sequences come from PBMCs, collected at surgery. In DNA, the CDR3 is TGTGCCAGCAGCCCTAGCGGGAGTTCCTACAATGAGCAGTTCTTC. Encoded protein: CASSPSGSSYNEQFF.